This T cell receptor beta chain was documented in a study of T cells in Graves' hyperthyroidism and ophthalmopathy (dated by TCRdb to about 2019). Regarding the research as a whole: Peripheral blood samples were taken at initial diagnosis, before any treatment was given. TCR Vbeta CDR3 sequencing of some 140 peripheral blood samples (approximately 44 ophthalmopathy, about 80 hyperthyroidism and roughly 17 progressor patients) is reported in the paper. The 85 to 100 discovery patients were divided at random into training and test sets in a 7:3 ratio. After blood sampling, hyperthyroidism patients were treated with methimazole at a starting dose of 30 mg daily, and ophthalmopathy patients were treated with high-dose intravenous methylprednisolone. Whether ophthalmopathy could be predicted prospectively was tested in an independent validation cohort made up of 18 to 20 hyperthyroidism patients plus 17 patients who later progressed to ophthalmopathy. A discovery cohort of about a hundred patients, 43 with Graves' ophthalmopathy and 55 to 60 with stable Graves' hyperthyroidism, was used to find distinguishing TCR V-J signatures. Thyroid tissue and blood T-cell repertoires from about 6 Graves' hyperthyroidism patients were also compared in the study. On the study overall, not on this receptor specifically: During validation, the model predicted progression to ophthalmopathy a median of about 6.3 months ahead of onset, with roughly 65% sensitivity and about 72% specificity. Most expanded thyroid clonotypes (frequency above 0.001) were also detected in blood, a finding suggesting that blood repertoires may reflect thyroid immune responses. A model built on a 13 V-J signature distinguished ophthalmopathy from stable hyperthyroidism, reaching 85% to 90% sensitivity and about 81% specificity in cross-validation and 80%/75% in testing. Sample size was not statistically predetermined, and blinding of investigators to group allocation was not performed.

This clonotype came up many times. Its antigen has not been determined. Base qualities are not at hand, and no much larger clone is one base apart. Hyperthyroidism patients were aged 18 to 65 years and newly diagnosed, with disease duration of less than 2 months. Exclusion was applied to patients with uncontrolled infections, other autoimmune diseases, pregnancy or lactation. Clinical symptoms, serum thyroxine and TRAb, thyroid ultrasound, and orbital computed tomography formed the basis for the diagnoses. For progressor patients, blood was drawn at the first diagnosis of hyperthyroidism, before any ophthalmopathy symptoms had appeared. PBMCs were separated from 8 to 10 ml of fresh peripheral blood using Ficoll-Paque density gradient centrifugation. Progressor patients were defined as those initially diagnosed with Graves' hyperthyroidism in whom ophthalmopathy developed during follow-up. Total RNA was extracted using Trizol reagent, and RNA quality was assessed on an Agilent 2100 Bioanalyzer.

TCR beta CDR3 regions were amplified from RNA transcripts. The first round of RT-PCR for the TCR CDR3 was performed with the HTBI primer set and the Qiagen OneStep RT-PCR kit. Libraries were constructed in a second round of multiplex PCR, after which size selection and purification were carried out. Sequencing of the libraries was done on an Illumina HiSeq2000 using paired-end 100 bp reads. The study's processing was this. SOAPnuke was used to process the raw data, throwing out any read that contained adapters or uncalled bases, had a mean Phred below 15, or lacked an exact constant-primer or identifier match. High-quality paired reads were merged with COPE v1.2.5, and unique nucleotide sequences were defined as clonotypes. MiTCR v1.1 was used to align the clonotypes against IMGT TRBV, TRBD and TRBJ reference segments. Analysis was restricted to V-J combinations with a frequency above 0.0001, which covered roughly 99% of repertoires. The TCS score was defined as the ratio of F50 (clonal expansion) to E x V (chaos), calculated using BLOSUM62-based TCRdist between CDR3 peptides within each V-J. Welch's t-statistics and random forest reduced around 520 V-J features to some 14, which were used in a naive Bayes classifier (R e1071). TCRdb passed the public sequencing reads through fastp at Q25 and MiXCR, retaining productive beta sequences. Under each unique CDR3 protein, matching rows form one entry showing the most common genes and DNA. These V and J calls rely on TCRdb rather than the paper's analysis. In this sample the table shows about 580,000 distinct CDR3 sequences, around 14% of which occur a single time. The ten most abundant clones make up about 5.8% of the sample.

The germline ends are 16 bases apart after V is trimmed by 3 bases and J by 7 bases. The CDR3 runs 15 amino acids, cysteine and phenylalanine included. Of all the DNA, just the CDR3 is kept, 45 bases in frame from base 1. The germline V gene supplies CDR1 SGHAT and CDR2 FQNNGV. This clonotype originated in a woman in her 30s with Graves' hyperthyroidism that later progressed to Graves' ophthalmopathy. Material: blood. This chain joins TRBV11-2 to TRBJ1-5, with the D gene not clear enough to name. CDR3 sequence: CASSFGEGGQQPQHF. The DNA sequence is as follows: TGTGCCAGCAGCTTCGGAGAAGGCGGCCAGCAGCCCCAGCATTTT.